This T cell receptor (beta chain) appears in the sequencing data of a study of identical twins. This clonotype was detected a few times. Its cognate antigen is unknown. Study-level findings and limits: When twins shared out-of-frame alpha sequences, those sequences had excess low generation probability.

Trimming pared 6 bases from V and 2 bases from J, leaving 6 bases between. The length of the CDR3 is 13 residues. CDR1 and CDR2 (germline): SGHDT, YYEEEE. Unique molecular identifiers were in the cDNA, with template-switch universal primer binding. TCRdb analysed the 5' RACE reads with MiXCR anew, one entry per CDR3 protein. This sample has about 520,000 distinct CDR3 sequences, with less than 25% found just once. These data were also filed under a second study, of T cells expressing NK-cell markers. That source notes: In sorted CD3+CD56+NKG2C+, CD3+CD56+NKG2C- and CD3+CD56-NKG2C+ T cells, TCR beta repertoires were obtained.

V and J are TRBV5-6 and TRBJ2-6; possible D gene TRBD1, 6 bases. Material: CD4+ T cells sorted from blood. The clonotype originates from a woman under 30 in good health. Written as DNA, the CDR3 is TGTGCCAGCAACAGGGCTGGGGCCAACGTCCTGACTTTC. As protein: CASNRAGANVLTF.